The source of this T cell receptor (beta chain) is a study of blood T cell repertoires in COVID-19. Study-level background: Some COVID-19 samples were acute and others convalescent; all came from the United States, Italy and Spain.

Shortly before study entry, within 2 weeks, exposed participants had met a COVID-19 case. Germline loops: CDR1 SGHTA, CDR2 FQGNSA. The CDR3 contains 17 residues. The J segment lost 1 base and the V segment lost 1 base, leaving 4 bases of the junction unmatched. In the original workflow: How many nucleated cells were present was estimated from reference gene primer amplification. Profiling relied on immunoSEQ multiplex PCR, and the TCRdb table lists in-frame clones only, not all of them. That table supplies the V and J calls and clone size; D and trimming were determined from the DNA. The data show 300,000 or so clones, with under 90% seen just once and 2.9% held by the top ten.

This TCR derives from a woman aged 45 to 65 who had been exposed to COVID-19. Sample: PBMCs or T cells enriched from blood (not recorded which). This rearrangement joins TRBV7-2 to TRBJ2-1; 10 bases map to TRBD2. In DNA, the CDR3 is TGTGCCAGCAGCTTAGATTTAGCGGGGGGTTCCTACAATGAGCAGTTCTTC. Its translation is CASSLDLAGGSYNEQFF.